These T cell receptor beta chains were read from a single sample in a study of blood T cell repertoires in COVID-19. Clones were sequenced by immunoSEQ multiplex PCR, and TCRdb holds only the in-frame ones, with some missing. The sample has nearly 400,000 clones; around 92% are singletons. Sequencing used PBMCs or T cells enriched from blood (not recorded which). Receptors originate from a woman aged 25 to 39 who had recovered from COVID-19. Both conserved end residues are part of each CDR3. A D gene is named only where the DNA matches it firmly. Expanded clones get a size class; other rows say once, few or many, or leave the size out.

. | TRBJ1-4 | TRBV5-4 | . | TGTGCCAGCAGCCACGGGGGGGGTGAAAAACTGTTTTTT | CASSHGGGEKLFF
. | TRBJ1-2 | TRBV24-1 | . | TGTGCCACCAGTGATTTGCTCTCGAGTGGCTACACCTTC | CATSDLLSSGYTF
TRBD1 | TRBJ1-2 | TRBV27 | . | TGTGCCAGCAGCCCCTTGGTGGGACAGGGGTTGTCGGGCTATGGCTACACCTTC | CASSPLVGQGLSGYGYTF
. | TRBJ1-5 | TRBV12-5 | . | TGTGCTAGTGGTTTGGTATGGGGGGAGAGAGTTCGCAATCAGCCCCAGCATTTT | CASGLVWGERVRNQPQHF
TRBD2 | TRBJ2-2 | TRBV7-2 | . | TGTGCCAGCAGCTCTAGCGGGAGACTTGCCGGGGAGCTGTTTTTT | CASSSSGRLAGELFF
TRBD2 | TRBJ2-2 | TRBV6-6 | few | TGTGCCAGCAGCTTAAGAATGGGGCTAGCGGGAGGCGCGAACACCGGGGAGCTGTTTTTT | CASSLRMGLAGGANTGELFF
. | TRBJ2-7 | TRBV9 | . | TGTGCCAGCAGCGAGGGGACTCGGCCCTACGAGCAGTACTTC | CASSEGTRPYEQYF
TRBD1 | TRBJ2-1 | TRBV11-1 | . | TGTGCCAGCAGCTCCGCGGACAGGGTGGCCTACAATGAGCAGTTCTTC | CASSSADRVAYNEQFF
. | TRBJ2-3 | TRBV29-1 | . | TGCAGCGTGGTACAAATACGGACTATGTATTTT | CSVVQIRTMYF
. | TRBJ1-4 | TRBV5-4 | . | TGTGCCAGCAGCCCTACAGATCCGGGCCGGGGTGAAAAACTGTTTTTT | CASSPTDPGRGEKLFF
. | TRBJ2-1 | TRBV7-3 | . | TGTGCCAGCAGCCTCGCCGGGACTCCAGGGTGGGGGGAGCAGTTCTTC | CASSLAGTPGWGEQFF
. | TRBJ1-1 | TRBV2 | . | TGTGCCAGTAACAGGGAATTGGCGAACACTGAAGCTTTCTTT | CASNRELANTEAFF
TRBD2 | TRBJ2-5 | TRBV2 | . | TGTGCCAGCAGCCAATTTTTAAGACTAGCGGGAGAGGGAGAGACCCAGTACTTC | CASSQFLRLAGEGETQYF
TRBD1 | TRBJ1-2 | TRBV25-1 | . | TGTGCCCGGCTCGACAGGGGGCGCGGGGGCTACACCTTC | CARLDRGRGGYTF
. | TRBJ2-1 | TRBV19 | . | TGTGCCAGTAGTAGTCTCCCTTCCAATGAGCAGTTCTTC | CASSSLPSNEQFF
. | TRBJ1-5 | TRBV12-5 | . | TGTGCTAGTGGCGGACAGATAGATAGCAATCAGCCCCAGCATTTT | CASGGQIDSNQPQHF
. | TRBJ2-3 | TRBV5-6 | . | TGTGCCAGCAGCTCCTGGACTGCAGATAGCACAGATACGCAGTATTTT | CASSSWTADSTDTQYF
. | TRBJ1-2 | TRBV7-9 | . | TGTGCCAGCAGCTTAGGCGGAGGAACCATTTTAGGCTACACCTTC | CASSLGGGTILGYTF
TRBD1 | TRBJ1-5 | TRBV19 | . | TGTGCCAGTAGTACCAAACAGGGGTATAGCAATCAGCCCCAGCATTTT | CASSTKQGYSNQPQHF
TRBD1 | TRBJ2-7 | TRBV29-1 | . | TGCAGCGTTGAGAGGGGGCTCGGCGAGCAGTACTTC | CSVERGLGEQYF
TRBD1 | TRBJ1-5 | TRBV15 | . | TGTGCCACCAGCAGAGATCGGACAGGGCTAGGGGACCAGCCCCAGCATTTT | CATSRDRTGLGDQPQHF
TRBD1 | TRBJ1-2 | TRBV18 | . | TGTGCCAGCTCACCAAGACAGGGCCCGGGCTACACCTTC | CASSPRQGPGYTF
. | TRBJ2-7 | TRBV5-1 | . | TGCGCCAGCAGCCGAACCGGGGTATCAAGCTCCTACGAGCAGTACTTC | CASSRTGVSSSYEQYF
. | TRBJ2-7 | TRBV20-1 | . | TGCAGTGCTAGACAGGGGAAGGGAGAGTACTTC | CSARQGKGEYF
. | TRBJ1-6 | TRBV5-5 | . | TGTGCCAGCAGCCAACGCCGGACAAGAAATTCACCCCTCCACTTT | CASSQRRTRNSPLHF
. | TRBJ1-2 | TRBV5-1 | . | TGCGCCAGCAGCTTGGTCGTCGGGACACCCGACTACACCTTC | CASSLVVGTPDYTF
TRBD1 | TRBJ2-5 | TRBV5-1 | . | TGCGCCAGCAGCGTGCTAGGGACAGGGTTAGAGACCCAGTACTTC | CASSVLGTGLETQYF
. | TRBJ2-7 | TRBV27 | . | TGTGCCAGCAGTTTTTCGGGGATCCGTTTCCACGAGCAGTACTTC | CASSFSGIRFHEQYF
TRBD2 | TRBJ2-1 | TRBV4-2 | . | TGTGCCAGCAGCCCTCGGACTAGCGGGCCAACCTACAATGAGCAGTTCTTC | CASSPRTSGPTYNEQFF
. | TRBJ2-3 | TRBV7-9 | . | TGTGCCAGCAGCTTAGGGGTGGGAGAGGGAGCAGATACGCAGTATTTT | CASSLGVGEGADTQYF